Presented here are 21 T cell receptor beta chains from one specimen sequenced in a study of T-cell reconstitution after alpha-beta-depleted transplantation in children. TCRbeta library construction was performed incorporating unique molecular identifiers. TCRdb ran MiXCR on the PCR reads and lists one entry per CDR3 protein. The sample has hundreds of thousands of distinct CDR3 sequences; roughly 17% are singletons. This specimen was PBMCs from the stem cell graft donor, taken from the stem cell graft. These receptors all stem from a human donor who donated a stem cell graft to a child with acute myeloid leukemia.

The table lists this clonotype with a few counts. The chain employs TRBV20-1 and TRBJ1-3; the D gene is possibly TRBD1 (6 bases). Between the trimmed V and J ends, which lost 0 bases and 5 bases, there was a span of 14 bases. CDR1 and CDR2 (germline): DFQATT, SNEGSKA (reference sequence). The CDR3 loop spans 15 amino acids. The CDR3 bases are TGCAGTGCTAGAGATCTCGGACAGAATAGAAACACCATATATTTT. Protein sequence: CSARDLGQNRNTIYF.

The chain carries TRBV28 and TRBJ1-3; weak D call: TRBD1 (5 bases). The CDR3 is made up of 15 amino acids. The V gene's germline CDR1 is MDHEN and CDR2 SYDVKM. The V end lost 5 bases, the J end lost 4 bases, and 15 bases lay between the germline ends. This chain's CDR3 is CASSPRGAEGNTIYF. The CDR3 coding sequence is TGTGCCAGCAGTCCGAGGGGAGCAGAGGGAAACACCATATATTTT.

This clonotype has a count of ten or more. This rearrangement joins TRBV12-3 or TRBV12-4 to TRBJ2-5, with 10 bases fitting TRBD1. CDR3 size: 15 residues. Trimming at V came to 8 bases and at J to 4 bases, leaving 10 bases not matched to a gene. CDR3 protein: CASGDGTGVGETQYF. The CDR3, as DNA: TGTGCCAGCGGCGATGGGACAGGGGTTGGAGAGACCCAGTACTTC.

The genes are TRBV4-3 and TRBJ2-7; a possible D gene is TRBD1 (6 bases). This CDR3 contains 16 residues. The V end lost 3 bases, the J end lost 2 bases, and 17 bases lay between the germline ends. CDR1 is LGHNA, CDR2 YSLEER, per germline. For the CDR3, the DNA is TGCGCCAGCAGCCAGGGGGCCGGAGCAGCGGCCTACGAGCAGTACTTC. This sequence encodes CASSQGAGAAAYEQYF.

The J gene is TRBJ1-2, the V gene TRBV10-1; D not resolved. Germline V gene lookup returns CDR1 WNHNN and CDR2 SYGVQD (reference sequence). Trimming took off 3 bases at V and 8 bases at J, with 16 bases between the two ends. The CDR3 runs 14 residues. The CDR3: CASSDRTLGRGYTF. The CDR3 DNA reads as TGCGCCAGCAGTGACCGGACGCTGGGTCGGGGCTACACCTTC.

The chain recombines TRBV4-3 with TRBJ2-1; D remains ambiguous. V was pared by 0 bases and J by 6 bases, with 15 bases between. Germline CDR1 is LGHNA and CDR2 is YSLEER. The CDR3 has 16 amino acids. This chain's CDR3 is CASSQDSVPPPNEQFF. The CDR3 nucleotides are TGCGCCAGCAGCCAAGATTCGGTTCCGCCTCCCAATGAGCAGTTCTTC.

A few counts support this clonotype. The V gene is TRBV12-3 or TRBV12-4, the J gene TRBJ2-7; 11 bases line up with TRBD1. The V gene end was trimmed by 3 bases and the J gene end by 0 bases; junction bases not matched to a gene: 4. The length of the CDR3 is 16 residues. The DNA for the CDR3 is TGTGCCAGCAGTTTTTACGGGACAGGGGGCTCCTACGAGCAGTACTTC. Translated: CASSFYGTGGSYEQYF.

This clonotype came up a few times. The chain has TRBV6-2 or TRBV6-3 and TRBJ2-7; D is unresolved. Between the trimmed V and J ends, which lost 6 bases and 7 bases, there was a span of 10 bases. The CDR3 length is 11 residues. CDR1 and CDR2 from the germline V gene are MNHEY and SVGEGT. The CDR3 loop reads CASRIGEEQYF. The DNA of the CDR3 is TGTGCCAGCAGAATTGGAGAGGAGCAGTACTTC.

This clonotype has a handful of counts. V gene TRBV24-1 combines with J gene TRBJ2-7; D not resolved. V was pared by 0 bases and J by 2 bases, with 7 bases between. This CDR3 is built from 14 residues. CDR1 and CDR2 (germline): KGHDR, SFDVKD. CDR3 nucleotides: TGTGCCACCAGTGATTTGCAGGCAGCCTACGAGCAGTACGTC. Protein: CATSDLQAAYEQYV.

This clonotype occurred many times. This rearrangement joins TRBV29-1 to TRBJ2-1, with 11 bases matching TRBD2. V lost 2 bases and J lost 7; bases outside the gene matches: 19. This CDR3 contains 19 residues. Germline assignment: CDR1 SQVTM and CDR2 ANQGSEA. In DNA form, the CDR3 reads TGCAGCGTTGAACCCCCGCCCGGGACTAGCGGTGGCCTCGGGAATGAGCAGTTCTTC. It codes for CSVEPPPGTSGGLGNEQFF.

The V gene is TRBV15, the J gene TRBJ1-1; D is ambiguous. The CDR3 is 15 amino acids. Germline loops: CDR1 LNHNV, CDR2 YYDKDF (reference sequence). The V end lost 4 bases, the J end lost 2 bases, and 14 bases lay between the germline ends. The CDR3 reads CATSKTGIRNTEAFF. In DNA, the CDR3 is TGTGCCACCAGCAAAACTGGTATACGAAACACTGAAGCTTTCTTT.

This clonotype was picked up a small number of times. The rearrangement uses TRBV9 and TRBJ2-5; 8 bases are shared with TRBD1. The CDR3 contains 19 residues. The J segment lost 5 bases and the V segment lost 3 bases, leaving 21 bases of the junction unmatched. Germline V gives CDR1 SGDLS, CDR2 YYNGEE. CDR3 DNA: TGTGCCAGCAGCGCAGGGGGATTAGGGGGAAGGACAGGGATGGAGACCCAGTACTTC. This gives the protein CASSAGGLGGRTGMETQYF.

This clonotype was counted at least ten times. The chain recombines TRBV6-1 with TRBJ1-5; 9 bases fit TRBD1. After removal of 7 bases from V and 1 base from J, the junction contained 5 bases not matched to a gene. The CDR3 covers 15 residues. The V gene's germline CDR1 is MNHNS and CDR2 SASEGT. CDR3 nucleotides: TGTGCCAGCAACGAACAGGGGGCCAGCAATCAGCCCCAGCATTTT. Amino acid sequence: CASNEQGASNQPQHF.

Only a few counts were recorded for this clonotype. This chain uses TRBV7-2 with TRBJ2-3; possibly TRBD2 for D (5 bases). This CDR3 has 16 residues. V was cut by 6 bases and J by 1 base, with 17 bases left in between. The germline V gene has CDR1 SGHTA and CDR2 FQGNSA. The CDR3 DNA reads as TGTGCCAGCAGTAACGACAAGCGGACTCGCACAGATACGCAGTATTTT. Protein product: CASSNDKRTRTDTQYF.

This clonotype has at least ten counts. The chain employs TRBV5-6 and TRBJ1-2, with D perhaps TRBD1 (5 bases). The CDR3 has 13 amino acids. In germline, CDR1 is SGHDT, CDR2 YYEEEE. V lost 4 bases and J 3 bases, leaving 10 bases between the germline ends. CDR3 DNA sequence: TGTGCCAGCAGCCCGACCAGGGACTATGGCTACACCTTC. Its translation: CASSPTRDYGYTF.

The V call is TRBV2, the J call TRBJ2-7; 13 positions match TRBD2. J lost 0 bases, V lost 6 bases, and 8 bases had no gene match. CDR1 is SNHLY and CDR2 is FYNNEI in the germline V gene. This CDR3 spans 17 amino acids. CDR3 loop: CASSRLAGGPSSYEQYV. CDR3 bases: TGTGCCAGCAGCCGACTAGCGGGGGGCCCAAGCTCCTACGAGCAGTACGTC.

This clonotype was detected ten times or more. The V call is TRBV5-1, the J call TRBJ2-5; D gene uncertain. Germline V gene sequence: CDR1 SGHRS, CDR2 YFSETQ. Deletions cut 0 bases from V and 3 bases from J, with 6 bases between. The CDR3 has 13 amino acids. In nucleotides, the CDR3 is TGCGCCAGCAGCTTGGTGGTAGAAGAGACCCAGTACTTC. Its translation is CASSLVVEETQYF.

Of note for this clonotype: One base away lies a much larger clone, so this may be a sequencing read error. This chain uses TRBV20-1 with TRBJ1-4, with 7 bases that match TRBD1. This CDR3 has 16 residues. Germline V gives CDR1 DFQATT, CDR2 SNEGSKA (reference sequence). The CDR3 region is CCARDPGAGGREKLFF. DNA for the CDR3: TGCTGTGCTAGAGATCCCGGGGCAGGGGGTCGAGAAAAACTGTTTTTT.

The chain uses TRBV7-2 and TRBJ2-5, with TRBD2 matching 9 bases. CDR3 length: 14 amino acids. Germline V gene sequence: CDR1 SGHTA, CDR2 FQGNSA. Trimming took 6 bases from V and 5 from J; bases not matched to a gene: 7. Here the CDR3 DNA reads TGTGCCAGCAGTCGCGGGGGGGTTGGGGAGACCCAGTACTTC. This translates into CASSRGGVGETQYF.

This clonotype turned up a few times. The rearrangement links TRBV11-1 to TRBJ2-1; 7 bases map to TRBD2. The germline CDR1 and CDR2 sequences are SGHAT and FQDESV (reference sequence). The CDR3 runs 18 residues. The ends lost 2 bases at V and 5 bases at J; junction bases unmatched: 15. Here the CDR3 reads CASSLPYRLAGGNNEQFF. The CDR3, as DNA: TGTGCCAGCAGCTTACCCTATCGACTAGCCGGGGGGAACAATGAGCAGTTCTTC.

The chain links TRBV5-6 to TRBJ2-1; possible D gene TRBD1, 5 bases. CDR1 and CDR2 (germline): SGHDT, YYEEEE. The CDR3 extends over 12 amino acids. V lost 7 bases and J lost 4, with 9 bases in between. The CDR3 here is CASERTYNEQFF. CDR3 DNA sequence: TGTGCCAGCGAAAGGACATACAATGAGCAGTTCTTC.